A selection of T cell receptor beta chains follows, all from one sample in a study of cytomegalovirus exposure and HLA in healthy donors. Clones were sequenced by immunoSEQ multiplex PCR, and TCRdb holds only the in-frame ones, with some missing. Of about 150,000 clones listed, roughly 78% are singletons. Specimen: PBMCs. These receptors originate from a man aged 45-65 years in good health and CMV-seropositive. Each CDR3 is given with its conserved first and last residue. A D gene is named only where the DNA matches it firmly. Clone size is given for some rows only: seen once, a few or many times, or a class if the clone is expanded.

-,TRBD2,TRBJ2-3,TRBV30,CAWSQLAGAADTQYF,TGTGCCTGGAGTCAACTAGCGGGAGCCGCAGATACGCAGTATTTT
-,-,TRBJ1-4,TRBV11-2,CASSLTSGATNEKLFF,TGTGCCAGCAGCTTAACCAGCGGTGCAACTAATGAAAAACTGTTTTTT
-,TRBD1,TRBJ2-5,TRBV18,CASSPLYPVRGTEQETQYF,TGTGCCAGCTCACCACTTTACCCCGTTCGTGGGACAGAGCAAGAGACCCAGTACTTC
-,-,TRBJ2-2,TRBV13,CASSLVVANTGELFF,TGTGCCAGCAGCTTAGTGGTAGCGAACACCGGGGAGCTGTTTTTT
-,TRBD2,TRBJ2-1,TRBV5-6,CASRILAGDRNEQFF,TGTGCCAGCAGAATACTAGCGGGAGACCGTAATGAGCAGTTCTTC
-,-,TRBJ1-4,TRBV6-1,CASSNTGLGSEKLFF,TGTGCCAGCAGTAACACAGGGTTAGGAAGTGAAAAACTGTTTTTT
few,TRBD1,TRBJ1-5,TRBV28,CASRPDRSNQPQHF,TGTGCCAGCAGACCGGACAGGAGCAATCAGCCCCAGCATTTT
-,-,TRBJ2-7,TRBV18,CASSSHAGEYEQYF,TGTGCCAGCTCAAGTCACGCAGGCGAGTACGAGCAGTACTTC
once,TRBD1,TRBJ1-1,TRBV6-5,CASSRQGADTEAFF,TGTGCCAGCAGTAGACAGGGGGCGGACACTGAAGCTTTCTTT
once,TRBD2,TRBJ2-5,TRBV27,CASSAAPGLGAWETQYF,TGTGCCAGCAGTGCGGCTCCGGGACTAGGCGCCTGGGAGACCCAGTACTTC
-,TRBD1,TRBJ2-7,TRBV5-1,CASSLGTGGYEQYF,TGCGCCAGCAGCTTAGGGACAGGGGGCTACGAGCAGTACTTC
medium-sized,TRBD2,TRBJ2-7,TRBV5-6,CASSFGTSGYEQYF,TGTGCCAGCAGCTTCGGGACTAGCGGATACGAGCAGTACTTC
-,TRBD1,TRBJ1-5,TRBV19,CASSINWSGQGNQPQHF,TGTGCCAGTAGTATAAATTGGTCGGGACAGGGCAATCAGCCCCAGCATTTT
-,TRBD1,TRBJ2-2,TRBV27,CASSFIGTGGEDTGELFF,TGTGCCAGCAGTTTTATCGGGACAGGGGGAGAGGACACCGGGGAGCTGTTTTTT
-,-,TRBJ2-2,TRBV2,CASSEKQGNTGELFF,TGTGCCAGCAGTGAAAAACAGGGGAACACCGGGGAGCTGTTTTTT
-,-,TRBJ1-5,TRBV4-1,CASSQATVTNQPQHF,TGCGCCAGCAGCCAAGCAACAGTTACCAATCAGCCCCAGCATTTT
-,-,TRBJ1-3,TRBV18,CASSPFTRNTIYF,TGTGCCAGCTCACCCTTTACAAGAAACACCATATATTTT
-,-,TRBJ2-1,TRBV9,CASSVVGSSYNEQFF,TGTGCCAGCAGCGTAGTGGGGAGCTCCTACAATGAGCAGTTCTTC
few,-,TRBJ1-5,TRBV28,CASSWRAYSNQPQHF,TGTGCCAGCAGTTGGAGGGCATATAGCAATCAGCCCCAGCATTTT
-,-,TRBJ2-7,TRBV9,CASSARDGRGYEQYF,TGTGCCAGCAGCGCCCGCGATGGGCGGGGCTACGAGCAGTACTTC
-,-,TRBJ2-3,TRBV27,CASRSDWDTDTQYF,TGTGCCAGCAGATCGGACTGGGACACAGATACGCAGTATTTT
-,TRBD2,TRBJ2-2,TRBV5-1,CASSPRLAGVRELFF,TGCGCCAGCAGTCCGAGACTAGCGGGAGTCAGGGAGCTGTTTTTT